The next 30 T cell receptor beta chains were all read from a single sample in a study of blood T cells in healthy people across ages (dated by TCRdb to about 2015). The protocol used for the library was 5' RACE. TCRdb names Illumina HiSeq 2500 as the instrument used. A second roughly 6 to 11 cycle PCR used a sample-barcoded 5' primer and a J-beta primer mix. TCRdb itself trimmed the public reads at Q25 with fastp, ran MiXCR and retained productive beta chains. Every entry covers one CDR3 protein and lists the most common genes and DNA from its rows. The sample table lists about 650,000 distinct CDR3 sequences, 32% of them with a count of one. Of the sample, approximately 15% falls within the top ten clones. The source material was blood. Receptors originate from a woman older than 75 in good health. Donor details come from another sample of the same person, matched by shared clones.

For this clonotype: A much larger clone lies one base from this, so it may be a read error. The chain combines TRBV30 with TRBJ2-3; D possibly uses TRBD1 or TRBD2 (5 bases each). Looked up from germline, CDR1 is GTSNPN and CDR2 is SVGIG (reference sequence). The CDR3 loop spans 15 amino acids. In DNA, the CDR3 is TGTGCCTGGAGTCCAGGGACGGAAGGCACAGGTACGCAGTATTTT. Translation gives CAWSPGTEGTGTQYF.

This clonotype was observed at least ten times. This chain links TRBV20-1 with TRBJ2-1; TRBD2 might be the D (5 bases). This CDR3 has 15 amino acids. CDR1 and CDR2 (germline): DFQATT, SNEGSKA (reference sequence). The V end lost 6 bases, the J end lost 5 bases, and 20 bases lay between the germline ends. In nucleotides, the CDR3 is TGCAGTGCCCACTTCGGGAAACCCTGGAACAATGAGCAGTTCTTC. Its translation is CSAHFGKPWNNEQFF.

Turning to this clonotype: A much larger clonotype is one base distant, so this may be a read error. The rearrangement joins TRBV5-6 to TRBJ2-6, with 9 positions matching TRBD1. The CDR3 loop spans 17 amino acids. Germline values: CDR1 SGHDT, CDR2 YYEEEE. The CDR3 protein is CASSSRDRAAGANVPTF. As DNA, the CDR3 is TGTGCCAGCAGCTCCCGGGACAGGGCTGCTGGGGCCAACGTCCCGACTTTC.

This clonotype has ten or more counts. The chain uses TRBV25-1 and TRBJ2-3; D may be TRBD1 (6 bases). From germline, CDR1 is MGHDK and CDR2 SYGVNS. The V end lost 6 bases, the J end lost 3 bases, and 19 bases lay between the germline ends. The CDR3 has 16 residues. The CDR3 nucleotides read TGTGCCAGCAGCGGAAGGGTCTCAGGGGCAACAGATACGCAGTATTTT. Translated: CASSGRVSGATDTQYF.

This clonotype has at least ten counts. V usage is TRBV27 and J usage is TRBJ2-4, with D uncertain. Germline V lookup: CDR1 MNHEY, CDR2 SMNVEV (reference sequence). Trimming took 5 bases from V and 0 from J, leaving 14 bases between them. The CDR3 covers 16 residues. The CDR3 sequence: CASSPPDRVAKNIQYF. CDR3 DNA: TGTGCCAGCAGTCCCCCTGACCGTGTAGCCAAAAACATTCAGTACTTC.

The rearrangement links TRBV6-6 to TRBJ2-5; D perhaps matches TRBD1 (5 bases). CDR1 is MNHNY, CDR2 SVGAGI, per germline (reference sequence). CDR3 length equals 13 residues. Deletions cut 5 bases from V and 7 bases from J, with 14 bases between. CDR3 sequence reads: CASSLDSTGTQYF. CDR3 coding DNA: TGTGCCAGCAGTCTAGACAGCACGGGGACCCAGTACTTC.

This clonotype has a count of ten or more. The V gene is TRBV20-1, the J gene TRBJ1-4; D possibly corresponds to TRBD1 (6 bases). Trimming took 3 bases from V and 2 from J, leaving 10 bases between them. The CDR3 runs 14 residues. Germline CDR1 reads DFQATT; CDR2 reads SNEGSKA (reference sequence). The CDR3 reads CSASQGSTNEKLFF. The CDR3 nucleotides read TGCAGTGCTAGCCAGGGGTCTACTAATGAAAAACTGTTTTTT.

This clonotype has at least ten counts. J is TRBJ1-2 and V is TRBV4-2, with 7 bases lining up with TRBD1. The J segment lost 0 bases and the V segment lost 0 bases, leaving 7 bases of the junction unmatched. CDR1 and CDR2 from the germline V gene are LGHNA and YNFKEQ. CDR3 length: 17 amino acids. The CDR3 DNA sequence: TGTGCCAGCAGCCAAGACCCAAGCAGGGGGTCTAACTATGGCTACACCTTC. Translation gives CASSQDPSRGSNYGYTF.

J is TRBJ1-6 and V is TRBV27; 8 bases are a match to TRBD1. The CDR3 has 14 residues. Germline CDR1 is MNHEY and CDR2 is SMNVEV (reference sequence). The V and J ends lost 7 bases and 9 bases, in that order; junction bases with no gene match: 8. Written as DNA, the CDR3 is TGTGCCAGCACCCCAGGACAGGGTACTTCACCCCTCCACTTT. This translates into CASTPGQGTSPLHF.

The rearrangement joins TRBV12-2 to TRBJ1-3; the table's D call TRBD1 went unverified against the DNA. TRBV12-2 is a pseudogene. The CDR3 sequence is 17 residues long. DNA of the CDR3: TGTGCAAGTCGCTTAGAGGGGGCACGGGACGCTGGAAACACCATATATTTT. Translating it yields CASRLEGARDAGNTIYF.

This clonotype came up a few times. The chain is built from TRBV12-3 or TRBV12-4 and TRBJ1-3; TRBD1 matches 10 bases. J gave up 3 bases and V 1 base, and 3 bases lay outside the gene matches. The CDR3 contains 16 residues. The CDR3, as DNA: TGTGCCAGCAGTTTAGGACAGGGGGCGTTTGGAAACACCATATATTTT. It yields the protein CASSLGQGAFGNTIYF.

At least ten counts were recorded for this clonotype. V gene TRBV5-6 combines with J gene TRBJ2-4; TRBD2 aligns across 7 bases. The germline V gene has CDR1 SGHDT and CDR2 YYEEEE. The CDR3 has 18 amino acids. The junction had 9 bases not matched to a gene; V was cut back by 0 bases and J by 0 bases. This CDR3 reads CASSLAGGLLLAKNIQYF. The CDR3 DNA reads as TGTGCCAGCAGCTTGGCGGGGGGACTACTCTTAGCCAAAAACATTCAGTACTTC.

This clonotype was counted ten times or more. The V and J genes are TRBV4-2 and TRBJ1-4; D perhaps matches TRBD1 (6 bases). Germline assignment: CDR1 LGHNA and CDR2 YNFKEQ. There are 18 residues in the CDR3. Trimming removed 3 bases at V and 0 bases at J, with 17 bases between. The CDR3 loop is CASSQELGGGATNEKLFF. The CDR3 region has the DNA TGTGCCAGCAGCCAGGAATTGGGAGGGGGAGCAACTAATGAAAAACTGTTTTTT.

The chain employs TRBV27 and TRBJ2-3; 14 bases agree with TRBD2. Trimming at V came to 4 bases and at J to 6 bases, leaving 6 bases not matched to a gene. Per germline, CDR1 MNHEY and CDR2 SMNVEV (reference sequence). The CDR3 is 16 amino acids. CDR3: CASSSPRTSGGDTQYF. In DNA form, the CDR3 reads TGTGCCAGCAGTTCCCCCAGGACTAGCGGGGGGGATACGCAGTATTTT.

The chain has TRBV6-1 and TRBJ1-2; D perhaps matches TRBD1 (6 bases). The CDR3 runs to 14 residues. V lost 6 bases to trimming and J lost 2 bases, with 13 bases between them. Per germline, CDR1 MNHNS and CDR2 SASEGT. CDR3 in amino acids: CASSGRGGNYGYTF. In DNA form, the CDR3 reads TGTGCCAGCAGCGGGAGGGGGGGAAACTATGGCTACACCTTC.

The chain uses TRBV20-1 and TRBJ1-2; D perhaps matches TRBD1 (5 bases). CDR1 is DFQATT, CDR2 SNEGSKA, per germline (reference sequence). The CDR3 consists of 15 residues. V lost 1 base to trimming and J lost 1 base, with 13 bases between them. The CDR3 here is CSARGPWGDNYGYTF. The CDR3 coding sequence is TGCAGTGCTAGAGGCCCCTGGGGGGATAACTATGGCTACACCTTC.

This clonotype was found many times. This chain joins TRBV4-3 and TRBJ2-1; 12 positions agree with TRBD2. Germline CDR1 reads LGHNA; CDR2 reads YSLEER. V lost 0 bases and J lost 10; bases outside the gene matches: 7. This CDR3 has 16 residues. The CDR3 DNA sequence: TGCGCCAGCAGCCAAGACCCTAGCGGGGGGGCCAGGGAGCAGTTCTTC. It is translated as CASSQDPSGGAREQFF.

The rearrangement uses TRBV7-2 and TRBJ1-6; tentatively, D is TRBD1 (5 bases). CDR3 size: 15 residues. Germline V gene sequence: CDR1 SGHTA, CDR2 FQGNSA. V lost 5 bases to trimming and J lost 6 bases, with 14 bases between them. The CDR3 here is CASSRIQGSNSPLHF. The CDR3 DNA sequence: TGTGCCAGCAGCCGCATCCAGGGCTCTAATTCACCCCTCCACTTT.

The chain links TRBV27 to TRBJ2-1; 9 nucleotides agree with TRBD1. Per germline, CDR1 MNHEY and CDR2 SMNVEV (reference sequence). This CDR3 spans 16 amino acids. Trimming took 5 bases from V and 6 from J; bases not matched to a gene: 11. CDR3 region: CASSLTGGAWCNEQFF. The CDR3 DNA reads TGTGCCAGCAGTCTAACAGGGGGCGCGTGGTGCAATGAGCAGTTCTTC.

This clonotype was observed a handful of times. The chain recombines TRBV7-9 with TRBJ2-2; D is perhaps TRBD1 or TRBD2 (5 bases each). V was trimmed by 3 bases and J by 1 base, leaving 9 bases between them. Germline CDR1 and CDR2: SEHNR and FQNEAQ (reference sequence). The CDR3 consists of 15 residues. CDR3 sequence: CASSFGTENTGELFF. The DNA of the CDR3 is TGTGCCAGCAGCTTCGGGACGGAGAACACCGGGGAGCTGTTTTTT.

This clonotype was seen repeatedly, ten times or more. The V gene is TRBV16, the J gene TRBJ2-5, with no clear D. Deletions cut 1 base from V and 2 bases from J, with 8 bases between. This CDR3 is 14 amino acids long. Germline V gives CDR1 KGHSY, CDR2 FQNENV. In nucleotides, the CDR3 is TGTGCCAGCAGCCAATTCCCCCAGCAAGAGACCCAGTACTTC. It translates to CASSQFPQQETQYF.

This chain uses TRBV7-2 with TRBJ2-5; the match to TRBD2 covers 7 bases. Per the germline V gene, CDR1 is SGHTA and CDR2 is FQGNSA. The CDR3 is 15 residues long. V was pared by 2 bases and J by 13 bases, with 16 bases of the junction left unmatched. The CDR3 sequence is CASSLTGTTSNERYF. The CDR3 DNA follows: TGTGCCAGCAGCTTAACTGGGACTACGAGCAATGAGCGGTACTTC.

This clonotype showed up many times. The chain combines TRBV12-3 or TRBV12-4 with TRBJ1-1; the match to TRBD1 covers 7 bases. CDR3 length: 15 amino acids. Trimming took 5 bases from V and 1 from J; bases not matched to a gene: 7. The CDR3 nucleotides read TGTGCCAGCAGTCGAAGACAGGGCCGGAACACTGAAGCTTTCTTT. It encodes CASSRRQGRNTEAFF.

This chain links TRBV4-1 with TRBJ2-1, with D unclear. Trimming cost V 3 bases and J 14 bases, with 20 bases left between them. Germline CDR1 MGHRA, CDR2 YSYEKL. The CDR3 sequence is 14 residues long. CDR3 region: CASSQTQAQLSEFF. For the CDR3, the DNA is TGCGCCAGCAGCCAGACCCAGGCACAGCTGTCAGAGTTCTTC.

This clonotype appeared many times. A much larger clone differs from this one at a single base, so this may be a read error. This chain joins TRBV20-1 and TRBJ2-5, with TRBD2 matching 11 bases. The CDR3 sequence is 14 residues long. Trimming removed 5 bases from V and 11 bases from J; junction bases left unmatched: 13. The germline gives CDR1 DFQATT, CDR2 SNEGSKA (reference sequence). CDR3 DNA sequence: TGCAGTGCTCTTAGCGGGGGGGCTTGGAATGAGCAGTACTTC. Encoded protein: CSALSGGAWNEQYF.

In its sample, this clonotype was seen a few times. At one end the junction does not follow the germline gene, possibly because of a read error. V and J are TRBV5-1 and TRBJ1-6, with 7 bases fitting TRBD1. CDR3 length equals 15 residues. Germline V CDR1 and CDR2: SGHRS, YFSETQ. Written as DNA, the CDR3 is TGCGCCAGCAGTCTTCTGGACCAGGGGGAATCACCCCCCCACTTT. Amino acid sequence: CASSLLDQGESPPHF.

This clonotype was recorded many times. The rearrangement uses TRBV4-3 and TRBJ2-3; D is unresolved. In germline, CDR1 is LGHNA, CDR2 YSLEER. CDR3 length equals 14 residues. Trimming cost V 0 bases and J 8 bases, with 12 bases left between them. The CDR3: CASSQDPAQGTQYF. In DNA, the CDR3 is TGCGCCAGCAGCCAAGATCCGGCCCAAGGTACGCAGTATTTT.

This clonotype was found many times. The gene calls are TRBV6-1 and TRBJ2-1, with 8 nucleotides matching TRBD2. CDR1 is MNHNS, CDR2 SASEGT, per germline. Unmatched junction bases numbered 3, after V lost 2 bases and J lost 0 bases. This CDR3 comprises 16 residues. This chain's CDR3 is CASSELAGSSYNEQFF. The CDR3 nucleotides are TGTGCCAGCAGTGAATTAGCGGGGAGCTCCTACAATGAGCAGTTCTTC.

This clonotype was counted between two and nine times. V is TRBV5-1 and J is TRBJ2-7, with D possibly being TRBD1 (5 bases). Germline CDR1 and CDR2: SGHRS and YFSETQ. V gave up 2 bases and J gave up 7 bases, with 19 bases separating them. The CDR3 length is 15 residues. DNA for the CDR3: TGCGCCAGCAGCTTTGGCGTCAGGGTGGGCAATGAGCAGTACTTC. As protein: CASSFGVRVGNEQYF.

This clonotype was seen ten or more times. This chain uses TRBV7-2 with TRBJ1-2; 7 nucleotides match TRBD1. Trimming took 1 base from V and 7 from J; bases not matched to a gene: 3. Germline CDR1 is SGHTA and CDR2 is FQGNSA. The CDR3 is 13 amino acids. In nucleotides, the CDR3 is TGTGCCAGCAGCTTAGGACAGGGAACTGGCTACACCTTC. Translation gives CASSLGQGTGYTF. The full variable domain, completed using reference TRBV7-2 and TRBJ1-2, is GAGVSQSPSNKVTEKGKDVELRCDPISGHTALYWYRQSLGQGLEFLIYFQGNSAPDKSGLPSDRFSAERTGGSVSTLTIQRTQQEDSAVYLCASSLGQGTGYTFGSGTRLTVV.